A selection of T cell receptor beta chains follows, all from one sample in a study of radiation and T cells in renal cell carcinoma. Sequenced by immunoSEQ multiplex PCR; TCRdb stores in-frame clones only, minus some. The sample lists approximately 170,000 clones, 88% seen once, with over 9% in the top ten. The source material was blood, sampled from a patient whose treatment included radiotherapy and nephrectomy. Every receptor here comes from a woman in her fifties or sixties with renal cell carcinoma. CDR3s include the opening cysteine and the closing phenylalanine or tryptophan. D genes are given only for firm matches. Size values are once, few and many counts, or a class for expanded clones, and some rows have none.

>TRBD2|.|TRBJ2-1|TRBV7-2
TGTGCCAGCAGATCACTAGCGGGGAGCTCCTACAATGAGCAGTTCTTC
CASRSLAGSSYNEQFF
>.|.|TRBJ1-4|TRBV15
TGTGCCACCAGCAGAGATTCACTTGAAAAACTGTTTTTT
CATSRDSLEKLFF
>.|.|TRBJ1-2|TRBV15
TGTGCCACCAGCAGAAGACGTACCTCTAACTATGGCTACACCTTC
CATSRRRTSNYGYTF
>.|.|TRBJ2-7|TRBV5-6
TGTGCCAGCAGCTTGAGGAACAACTACGAGCAGTACTTC
CASSLRNNYEQYF
>.|.|TRBJ2-3|TRBV29-1
TGCAGCGTCACCCGGGGGGCGATCACAGATACGCAGTATTTT
CSVTRGAITDTQYF
>TRBD2|once|TRBJ2-3|TRBV19
TGTGCCAGTAGTAGTAGCGGGGGTACAGATACGCAGTATTTT
CASSSSGGTDTQYF
>TRBD1|few|TRBJ2-2|TRBV5-6
TGTGCCAGCAGCTTGGGGGACAGGGAGTCGGCCGGGGAGCTGTTTTTT
CASSLGDRESAGELFF
>.|.|TRBJ2-7|TRBV30
TGTGCCTGGAGTCCGCAGGGCTACGAGCAGTACTTC
CAWSPQGYEQYF
>.|.|TRBJ1-2|TRBV14
TGTGCCAGCAGCCAACCGGGACGGCAGTATGGCTACACCTTC
CASSQPGRQYGYTF
>.|.|TRBJ2-3|TRBV7-3
TGTGCCAGCAGCTTAACAGGTTTACCAGATACGCAGTATTTT
CASSLTGLPDTQYF
>.|few|TRBJ1-1|TRBV30
TGTGCCTGGAGTAAGGGGTCTTACACTGAAGCTTTCTTT
CAWSKGSYTEAFF
>.|once|TRBJ1-2|TRBV11-2
TGTGCCAGCAGCTTAGGTTTCGACATCTATGGCTACACCTTC
CASSLGFDIYGYTF
>TRBD1|.|TRBJ2-2|TRBV6-5
TGTGCCAGCAGCCGGGGACAGGGGGCAGGCGGGGAGCTGTTTTTT
CASSRGQGAGGELFF
>TRBD1|few|TRBJ1-2|TRBV5-3
TGTGCCAGAAGCACTGACTCGAACGGGACAGGGAATGGCTACACCTTC
CARSTDSNGTGNGYTF
>TRBD1|.|TRBJ1-5|TRBV7-6
TGTGCCAGCAGTCCACAGGGGGGAAATCAGCCCCAGCATTTT
CASSPQGGNQPQHF
>.|.|TRBJ1-2|TRBV27
TGTGCCAGCAGTTTAGGTCGAAACTATGGCTACACCTTC
CASSLGRNYGYTF
>.|.|TRBJ2-5|TRBV2
TGTGCCAGCACCCTCGGCCCCCGTGAGACCCAGTACTTC
CASTLGPRETQYF
>.|.|TRBJ1-5|TRBV4-1
TGCGCCAGCAGCCAAGGAGCTAATAGCAATCAGCCCCAGCATTTT
CASSQGANSNQPQHF
>.|.|TRBJ2-7|TRBV5-5
TGTGCCAGCGGGGGGGCCTCCTACGAGCAGTACTTC
CASGGASYEQYF
>TRBD1|.|TRBJ1-2|TRBV19
TGTGCCAGTGTGGTTGGGACAGCAACAAGAAGTGGCTACACCTTC
CASVVGTATRSGYTF
>TRBD2|once|TRBJ2-3|TRBV7-3
TGTGCCAGCAGCTTAGGGGAGGGTATTACTAGCACAGATACGCAGTATTTT
CASSLGEGITSTDTQYF
>TRBD1|.|TRBJ1-1|TRBV30
TGTGCCTTTAGACTACCGGGACAGGGGGTGGGCACTGAAGCTTTCTTT
CAFRLPGQGVGTEAFF
>TRBD1|.|TRBJ1-6|TRBV5-6
TGTGCCAGCAGCCCCCGGACAGGGGGTTCTTCACCCCTCCACTTT
CASSPRTGGSSPLHF
>.|.|TRBJ2-7|TRBV5-6
TGTGCCAGCAGCTTGGAGGGACCCTATACGAGCTCCTACGAGCAGTACTTC
CASSLEGPYTSSYEQYF
>TRBD1|.|TRBJ2-7|TRBV10-2
TGCGCCAGCAGTGCCCCCAGACAGGGGGCCTACGAGCAGTACTTC
CASSAPRQGAYEQYF
>.|once|TRBJ1-1|TRBV6-6
TGTGCCAGCAGTTTTGAAGCAGGGGCACGAACTGAAGCTTTCTTT
CASSFEAGARTEAFF
>.|.|TRBJ1-1|TRBV19
TGTGCCAGTAGTAGCATCGGAGGGAACACTGAAGCTTTCTTT
CASSSIGGNTEAFF
>TRBD1|once|TRBJ1-4|TRBV19
TGTGCCAGTAGTGTCGGGACAGCGACTAGAAAACTGTTTTTT
CASSVGTATRKLFF
>.|.|TRBJ2-5|TRBV6-4
TGTGCCAGCAGCCAAAAACAGAGACAAGAGACCCAGTACTTC
CASSQKQRQETQYF
>.|.|TRBJ1-6|TRBV6-7
TGTGCCAGCAGTTACGCTCATAATTCACCCCTCCACTTT
CASSYAHNSPLHF
>TRBD1|.|TRBJ2-4|TRBV28
TGTGCCAGCAGTTTAACCGGGACAGGGGGAAACATTCAGTACTTC
CASSLTGTGGNIQYF
>.|few|TRBJ1-5|TRBV6-5
TGTGCCAGCAGTTGGACAGCGCACAATCAGCCCCAGCATTTT
CASSWTAHNQPQHF
>TRBD1|.|TRBJ2-3|TRBV7-9
TGTGCCAGCAGTCAACGACAGGGAACAGATACGCAGTATTTT
CASSQRQGTDTQYF
>.|.|TRBJ1-2|TRBV5-1
TGCGCCAGCAGCTTGGCAACTGACTATGGCTACACCTTC
CASSLATDYGYTF
>TRBD1|.|TRBJ1-1|TRBV30
TGTGCCTGTTTTTCGTATAACCCACGGACAGGGCGGACTGAAGCTTTCTTT
CACFSYNPRTGRTEAFF
>.|.|TRBJ2-7|TRBV6-5
TGTGCCAGCAGCCCGACAGGTCTCGAGCAGTACTTC
CASSPTGLEQYF
>.|.|TRBJ1-5|TRBV11-1
TGTGCCAGCAGCCCACTGAGGGCAGCACGAAATCAGCCCCAGCATTTT
CASSPLRAARNQPQHF
>.|.|TRBJ2-7|TRBV5-8
TGTGCCAGCAGCTTGGATCCAGCGGTCTACGAGCAGTACTTC
CASSLDPAVYEQYF
>.|few|TRBJ1-1|TRBV2
TGTGCCAGCACTTCGACGGCCCAGGAAGCTTTCTTT
CASTSTAQEAFF
>TRBD1|.|TRBJ2-7|TRBV6-5
TGTGCCAGCAGGCGCAATCCGGGACAGGGGGGTTTTAGTTTC
CASRRNPGQGGFSF
>.|.|TRBJ2-5|TRBV7-3
TGTGCCAGCAGCTTAACCTCGGTAGAGACCCAGTACTTC
CASSLTSVETQYF
>.|.|TRBJ2-6|TRBV4-2
TGTGCCAGCAGCTACCAGGATCAGGGTTTGGAGTCTGGGGCCAACGTCCTGACTTTC
CASSYQDQGLESGANVLTF
>.|.|TRBJ1-5|TRBV6-5
TGTGCCAGCAGGGCATATAGCAATCAGCCCCAGCATTTT
CASRAYSNQPQHF
>.|.|TRBJ1-1|TRBV7-6
TGTGCCAGCAGTCCTGGACAGTGGAACACTGAAGCTTTCTTT
CASSPGQWNTEAFF
>TRBD1|once|TRBJ1-6|TRBV29-1
TGCAGCGTGCGGACAGGGGTAAATTCACCCCTCCACTTT
CSVRTGVNSPLHF
>.|.|TRBJ1-5|TRBV5-3
TGTGCCAGAAGGCTGAAGGGGTTCGGCAATCAGCCCCAGCATTTT
CARRLKGFGNQPQHF
>.|.|TRBJ2-7|TRBV19
TGTGCCAGTAGTCGGGCAGACTCCTACGAGCAGTACTTC
CASSRADSYEQYF
>.|.|TRBJ1-2|TRBV7-9
TGTGCCAGCAGCTTAGATCAGGGCGTAAACTATGGCTACACCTTC
CASSLDQGVNYGYTF
>TRBD1|few|TRBJ1-1|TRBV7-2
TGTGCCAGCAGCTTAAACTACAGGGGCCGACGGGCTGAAGCTTTCTTT
CASSLNYRGRRAEAFF
>.|once|TRBJ1-2|TRBV5-6
TGTGCCAGCAGCTTGGCACAGAATCCCTATGGCTACACCTTC
CASSLAQNPYGYTF
>.|few|TRBJ1-5|TRBV4-1
TGCGCCAGCAGCCACGCAGATCGTGTGAGAGGCAATCAGCCCCAGCATTTT
CASSHADRVRGNQPQHF
>.|.|TRBJ1-6|TRBV12-5
TGTGCTAGTGGTCCTGACAGGTCACCCCTCCACTTT
CASGPDRSPLHF
>.|.|TRBJ1-6|TRBV6-5
TGTGCCAGCATGCGGGCGAGCTCCTATAATTCACCCCTCCACTTT
CASMRASSYNSPLHF
>TRBD2|.|TRBJ2-3|TRBV7-3
TGTGCCAGCAGCCCCGACGGACTAGTGAGTACGCAGTATTTT
CASSPDGLVSTQYF
>TRBD1|.|TRBJ1-2|TRBV2
TGTGCCAGCGCCGACCGGACAGGGGCTAACTATGGCTACACCTTC
CASADRTGANYGYTF
>.|.|TRBJ1-4|TRBV19
TGTGCCAGTAGTATTGACAGCCTCGCTCCTAATGAAAAACTGTTTTTT
CASSIDSLAPNEKLFF